What follows describes a single TCR beta chain. The data originate from a study of control samples from healthy donors and cancer patients. Clones were read by immunoSEQ multiplex PCR, and TCRdb kept only the in-frame ones, dropping some. The data hold fewer than 95,000 clones, with around nine tenths observed a single time. The V end lost 5 bases, the J end lost 5 bases, and 16 bases lay between the germline ends. The CDR3 runs 15 residues. Germline V gene lookup returns CDR1 SGHTA and CDR2 FQGNSA. Sequencing used blood. The receptor was isolated from a man in his thirties or forties in good health. The J gene is TRBJ1-5, the V gene TRBV7-2; no clear D gene. The CDR3 loop reads CASSPGPWRDQPQHF. The CDR3 bases are TGTGCCAGCAGCCCCGGGCCCTGGCGCGATCAGCCCCAGCATTTT. The whole variable domain, filled in from reference TRBV7-2 and TRBJ1-5, reads GAGVSQSPSNKVTEKGKDVELRCDPISGHTALYWYRQSLGQGLEFLIYFQGNSAPDKSGLPSDRFSAERTGGSVSTLTIQRTQQEDSAVYLCASSPGPWRDQPQHFGDGTRLSIL.